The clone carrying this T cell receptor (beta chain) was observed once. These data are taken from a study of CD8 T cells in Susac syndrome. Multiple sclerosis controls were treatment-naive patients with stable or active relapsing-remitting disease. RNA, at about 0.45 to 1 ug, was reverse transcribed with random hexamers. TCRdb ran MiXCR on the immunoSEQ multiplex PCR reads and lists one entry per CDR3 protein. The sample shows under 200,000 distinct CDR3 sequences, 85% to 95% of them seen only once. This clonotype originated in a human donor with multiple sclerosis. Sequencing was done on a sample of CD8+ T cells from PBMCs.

CDR3 region: CASSYPGELFF. The CDR3 bases are TGTGCCAGCAGTTATCCCGGGGAGCTGTTTTTT. This sequence joins TRBV6-1 and TRBJ2-2, with no clear D. The CDR3 sequence is 11 residues long. Germline V CDR1 and CDR2: MNHNS, SASEGT. V was shortened by 5 bases and J by 6 bases, with 4 bases between the two germline ends.